This T cell receptor (beta chain) was recovered during a study of cytomegalovirus exposure and HLA in healthy donors. Study results and caveats: TCR sequences were mostly rare, though some public TCRs occurred in many donors.

A word on this clone: What it recognizes is unknown.

13 Jbeta primers and 60 Vbeta primers were used for the PCR. Repertoires were generated with immunoSEQ multiplex PCR, while TCRdb's copy carries only in-frame clones and drops some. This sample has about 160,000 clones, with roughly four fifths found just once. Trimming took off 6 bases at V and 2 bases at J, with 10 bases between the two ends. The CDR3 extends over 13 amino acids. Germline assignment: CDR1 KGHSH and CDR2 LQKENI. V gene TRBV18 combines with J gene TRBJ1-1; D gene unclear. This TCR was sampled from a man aged 50 or older in good health and CMV-seropositive. Sample: PBMCs. CDR3 bases: TGTGCCAGCTCCCCGGTGATAAACACTGAAGCTTTCTTT. This sequence encodes CASSPVINTEAFF.